The entry below gives a single T cell receptor (beta chain) sequence along with its context. The CDR3 runs 14 residues. The germline V and J ends were trimmed by 4 bases and 5 bases, with 14 bases remaining between them. Germline lookup yields CDR1 MNHNY and CDR2 SVGAGI (reference sequence). This entry comes from a study of radiotherapy plus CTLA-4 blockade in lung cancer. The data were produced by immunoSEQ multiplex PCR, yet TCRdb's version contains in-frame clones alone and is incomplete. The repertoire has around 29,000 clones, roughly 77% of them found once; the top ten carry 20% to 25%. The sequence derives from a human donor with non-small cell lung cancer that progressed on radiotherapy plus ipilimumab. This rearrangement joins TRBV6-6 to TRBJ2-5, with D possibly being TRBD1 (6 bases). The sequencing here drew on peripheral blood, taken from a patient treated with radiotherapy plus ipilimumab. CDR3 bases: TGTGCCAGCAGTTCAGGACAGATGGGGGAGACCCAGTACTTC. Translating it yields CASSSGQMGETQYF.